These 18 T cell receptor beta chains were all obtained from the same sample, sequenced in a study of cytomegalovirus exposure and HLA in healthy donors (dated by TCRdb to about 2017). Library prep was done by the immunoSEQ multiplex PCR assay. A mixture of 60 forward primers for TCR Vbeta segments and 13 reverse primers for TCR Jbeta segments was used in the multiplex PCR. What TCRdb holds here is the immuneACCESS table cut down to in-frame rearrangements. Part of the clones is not present; checked against another copy, under half of the missing clones reflect an unresolved V gene, and the others are unexplained. This sample is represented by roughly 180,000 clones; around 80% of them were singletons. The ten most abundant clones make up 0.77% of the sample. Sequencing used PBMCs. These receptors originate from a woman aged 18-29 years in good health and CMV-seronegative.

The J gene is TRBJ2-5, the V gene TRBV5-1; 10 bases align to TRBD1. This CDR3 contains 13 residues. Trimming took 0 bases from V and 12 from J; bases not matched to a gene: 5. Germline V CDR1 and CDR2: SGHRS, YFSETQ. The CDR3: CASSLEGTGEEYF. DNA for the CDR3: TGCGCCAGCAGCTTGGAAGGGACAGGGGAAGAGTACTTC.

V is TRBV19 and J is TRBJ2-3; no firm D call. Trimming left V 0 bases short and J 3 bases short, with 7 bases between. Germline CDR1 reads LNHDA; CDR2 reads SQIVND (reference sequence). The CDR3 totals 14 residues. CDR3 nucleotide sequence: TGTGCCAGTAGTATAGACCCTTTGACAGATACGCAGTATTTT. Translated, it gives CASSIDPLTDTQYF.

The rearrangement joins TRBV19 to TRBJ1-5, with 7 bases that match TRBD1. V gave up 4 bases and J gave up 2 bases; unmatched junction bases: 5. Germline CDR1 reads LNHDA; CDR2 reads SQIVND (reference sequence). CDR3 size: 15 residues. CDR3 sequence reads: CASSSQGGGNQPQHF. The CDR3 bases are TGTGCCAGTAGTAGTCAGGGGGGAGGCAATCAGCCCCAGCATTTT.

The CDR3 nucleotides read TGCGCCAGCAGCCAAGATTCGACAGGGGCCTGGGAGACCCAGTACTTC. It translates to CASSQDSTGAWETQYF. This chain connects TRBV4-3 to TRBJ2-5, with 8 bases matching TRBD1. CDR3 size: 16 residues. Germline CDR1 is LGHNA and CDR2 is YSLEER. The V segment lost 0 bases and the J segment 5 bases; nucleotides outside the gene matches: 8.

The genes are TRBV11-2 and TRBJ2-1; 9 nucleotides line up with TRBD2. CDR3 length equals 16 residues. Trimming took 5 bases from V and 4 from J; bases not matched to a gene: 9. Germline-derived CDR1 and CDR2 are SGHAT and FQNNGV. The CDR3 DNA reads TGTGCCAGCAGCATGATAGCGGGAGAGGCGTACAATGAGCAGTTCTTC. Residues: CASSMIAGEAYNEQFF.

This chain connects TRBV18 to TRBJ1-1, with D perhaps matching TRBD1 (5 bases). The CDR3 spans 15 residues. V dropped 2 bases and J dropped 0 bases, with 10 bases sitting between them. In germline, CDR1 is KGHSH, CDR2 LQKENI. The CDR3 protein is CASSPSGLLNTEAFF. CDR3 in DNA: TGTGCCAGCTCACCATCAGGGCTATTGAACACTGAAGCTTTCTTT.

The CDR3 DNA sequence: TGTGCCAGCAGCCACAACAGGGAATACGAGCAGTACTTC. Its translation: CASSHNREYEQYF. This sequence joins TRBV5-6 and TRBJ2-7, with D possibly matching TRBD1 (6 bases). Germline CDR1 reads SGHDT; CDR2 reads YYEEEE. The V gene lost 4 bases and the J gene lost 4 bases, with 12 bases spanning the gap. This CDR3 has 13 amino acids.

The rearrangement links TRBV7-9 to TRBJ2-1; no definite D call. Germline CDR1 and CDR2: SEHNR and FQNEAQ (reference sequence). V lost 5 bases, J lost 0 bases, and 14 bases lay in between. The CDR3 loop spans 16 amino acids. In nucleotides, the CDR3 is TGTGCCAGCAGCCCTCACGACTTAAGCTCCTACAATGAGCAGTTCTTC. Protein: CASSPHDLSSYNEQFF.

This chain joins TRBV27 and TRBJ2-3; 7 bases match TRBD1. V shed 6 bases and J 2 bases; nucleotides not matched to a gene: 5. The CDR3 length is 14 residues. Germline assignment: CDR1 MNHEY and CDR2 SMNVEV (reference sequence). In DNA, the CDR3 is TGTGCCAGCAGCCTGGACAGGACCACAGATACGCAGTATTTT. As protein: CASSLDRTTDTQYF.

This chain uses TRBV14 with TRBJ1-1; 9 nucleotides align to TRBD1. The V gene's germline CDR1 is SGHDN and CDR2 FVKESK. J was trimmed by 5 bases and V by 6 bases; bases with no gene match: 7. The CDR3 is 14 residues long. The CDR3 DNA reads as TGTGCCAGCAGACCCTGGACAGGGGTGACTGAAGCTTTCTTT. Its protein product is CASRPWTGVTEAFF.

The chain couples TRBV29-1 to TRBJ2-1, with 9 nucleotides matching TRBD1. Germline loops: CDR1 SQVTM, CDR2 ANQGSEA. The ends lost 7 bases at V and 6 bases at J; junction bases unmatched: 7. This CDR3 is 13 amino acids long. The CDR3 loop is CSGTGVVGNEQFF. Written as DNA, the CDR3 is TGCAGCGGGACAGGGGTGGTCGGCAATGAGCAGTTCTTC.

This clone turned up a few times. CDR3 nucleotides: TGCGCCAGCAGCAGGGTGGCAGGGGGTACTAATGAAAAACTGTTTTTT. This sequence encodes CASSRVAGGTNEKLFF. This rearrangement joins TRBV4-1 to TRBJ1-4; 7 bases match TRBD1. V dropped 5 bases and J dropped 2; count of bases not matched to a gene: 8. The CDR3 sequence is 16 residues long. The germline V gene encodes CDR1 MGHRA and CDR2 YSYEKL.

This chain joins TRBV10-3 and TRBJ1-5; 9 positions agree with TRBD1. Germline CDR1 and CDR2: ENHRY and SYGVKD. The CDR3 has 15 residues. J lost 4 bases, V lost 0 bases, and 1 base had no gene match. CDR3 nucleotides: TGTGCCATCAGTGAGTCGGACAGGGGAAATCAGCCCCAGCATTTT. Translating gives CAISESDRGNQPQHF.

The chain is built from TRBV2 and TRBJ2-7; 8 bases are a match to TRBD1. The V gene end was trimmed by 9 bases and the J gene end by 5 bases; junction bases not matched to a gene: 12. Germline V gene data show CDR1 as SNHLY and CDR2 as FYNNEI. The CDR3 consists of 14 residues. The CDR3 coding sequence is TGTGCCAGGGGGAGACAGGGGTCGTTGGACGAGCAGTACTTC. Protein: CARGRQGSLDEQYF.

This sequence joins TRBV6-4 and TRBJ2-1, with D unresolved. Germline V lookup: CDR1 MRHNA, CDR2 SNTAGT. This CDR3 comprises 11 residues. With 6 bases removed from V and 9 bases from J, the gap between germline ends came to 9 bases. The CDR3 spells CASRPPGEQFF. CDR3 DNA sequence: TGTGCCAGCAGGCCCCCGGGTGAGCAGTTCTTC.

This clone turned up a few times. Here the CDR3 reads CASSKPKPIQGAISNQPQHF. Here the CDR3 DNA reads TGTGCCAGCAGCAAGCCGAAGCCAATACAGGGGGCGATCAGCAATCAGCCCCAGCATTTT. The J gene is TRBJ1-5, the V gene TRBV21-1; the table assigns TRBD1, which was not confirmed against the DNA. TRBV21-1 is a documented pseudogene. CDR3 size: 20 residues.

This chain joins TRBV6-1 and TRBJ1-2; D possibly corresponds to TRBD1 (5 bases). Per germline, CDR1 MNHNS and CDR2 SASEGT. CDR3 length equals 19 residues. The V end was cut by 0 bases, the J end by 8 bases, with 28 bases between. CDR3 nucleotide sequence: TGTGCCAGCAGTGAAGCGGGTGCCCTAGGGACTAGACGTAGTGGGGGCTACACCTTC. As protein: CASSEAGALGTRRSGGYTF.

V and J are TRBV9 and TRBJ1-5; D unclear. Trimming removed 2 bases from V and 1 base from J, with 13 bases in between. Germline CDR1 and CDR2: SGDLS and YYNGEE. CDR3 length equals 16 residues. The CDR3 nucleotides read TGTGCCAGCAGCGTTGGACTAAAATCCAGCAATCAGCCCCAGCATTTT. Residues: CASSVGLKSSNQPQHF.